Sequencing of this TCR beta chain was carried out in a study of cytomegalovirus exposure and HLA in healthy donors listed by TCRdb under 2017. Concerning the study at large: An earlier analysis of under 600 of the donors reported 250 to 300 Gb of sequence data and 100 million to 130 million unique TCR beta sequences from about 200 million T cells. An early release covering about 600 HLA-typed donors comprised roughly 300 gigabases of sequencing data and around 80 million unique TCR sequences. Rather than using new phenotypic data, the later analysis identified candidate immune exposures from TCR beta sequences and from how often those sequences occurred across donors. Donor age, sex, ethnicity and CMV serostatus were collected together with the repertoire data. Along with the roughly 670-subject first cohort, a separate validation cohort of around 110 different subjects was used. To study patterns of TCR occurrence, a later analysis re-analyzed previously published TCR beta repertoires from hundreds of donors and added high-resolution HLA genotyping. All discovery cohort repertoires had been generated on a single sequencing platform. The study aimed to test whether signatures of past pathogen exposure could be identified by cataloging public T cell receptors. To predict cytomegalovirus infection status, the study brought together high-throughput TCR immunosequencing, statistical association of individual TCRs with disease status, and machine learning. In an earlier analysis of 500 to 650 of the donors, high-throughput TCR beta sequencing was used to judge whether each TCR beta V gene segment behaved as functional or pseudogenic. On average, 235,054 unique TCR beta nucleotide sequences were sequenced per donor among fewer than 500 genotyped donors of the cohort, with around 19% of those sequences being non-productive. Because of strong linkage in the cohort, roughly five DR-DQ haplotypes were treated as single units for association and clustering. Of the roughly 400 genotyped donors, around 81% fell in the genetic ancestry cluster associated with self-reported Caucasian donors. Typing coverage varied by locus: about 620-640 donors for A, B, C, DRB1 and DQB1; 500 to 550 for DQA1; more than 600 for DPA1; roughly 470 for DPB1. A later genetic analysis took genome-wide SNP genotypes for about three fifths of the 666 donors and used that subset as a discovery cohort. Class I and class II HLA loci were covered by the typing at four-digit resolution. Using immunosequencing, the study profiled T cell repertoires from approximately 700 subjects and related those repertoires to cytomegalovirus serostatus. What the study reported, not specific to this receptor: When HLA alleles, especially DR and DQ, strongly co-occurred, attributing TCR associations to individual alleles was difficult. The classifier was reported to diagnose cytomegalovirus status with high specificity and sensitivity in both the original and validation cohorts. An earlier analysis of approximately 540 of the donors showed that most TCR beta V segments appeared in productive rearrangements either about 90% or about 30% of the time, which broadly matched IMGT annotations. Roughly uniform sequencing depth across donors was assumed in presence/absence analyses, although this assumption may not hold. For the cohort, immune exposure information was limited to CMV serostatus. A few of the identified cytomegalovirus-associated TCR beta chains were confirmed in vitro to be specific for cytomegalovirus antigens. At a false discovery rate of 0.05, a later analysis linked 15,000 to 20,000 TCR beta sequences to specific HLA alleles. In a later genetic analysis, a missense DCLRE1C variant was associated with V-gene and J-gene trimming of TCR beta chains, and the association was replicated in an independent cohort. Linkage disequilibrium might explain the correlated functional status among segregating V segments, but an unknown experimental factor could not be ruled out. Most TCR sequences were seen in very few donors, while some public TCRs were found in many individuals. A further reported finding was that TCR beta sequences accurately predicted the HLA-A and HLA-B alleles for most subjects in the first cohort. The study gave a list of 150 to 200 TCR beta chains associated with cytomegalovirus. A group of highly shared sequence variants was considered likely to be a technical artifact of the sequencing pipeline. Compared with equally common non-associated chains, HLA-associated TCR beta chains in a later analysis were more clonally expanded and had lower generation probabilities. Because HLA typing was missing for some donors at each locus, association tests included only the typed subset. A later analysis found that TCR association rates varied across HLA loci, with DRB1 alleles showing the most associated TCRs and HLA-C alleles the fewest. According to the authors, the approach could potentially be generalized to other disease states and immunological phenotypes. In a later analysis, most CMV-associated TCR beta chains were found to appear HLA-restricted, with HLA associations seemingly driven largely by CMV exposure. In this cohort, only TCR beta chains were sequenced, and detectable features were limited by the absence of alpha or paired-chain data. According to a later genetic analysis, donors in an Asian-associated ancestry cluster had fewer N-insertions in productive TCRs than the approximately 630-donor mean. The 87-base-pair reads could not distinguish some IMGT-functional V segments, including TRBV6-2 and TRBV6-3, so those segments were excluded. Seventeen rarely observed V segments, including chromosome 9 orphons, were excluded from the earlier analysis of almost 600 of the donors because counts were too low. A later analysis reported that several top co-occurrence clusters appeared linked to parvovirus B19, influenza, CMV and Epstein-Barr virus.

The germline V gene yields SGHNT for CDR1 and YENEEA for CDR2. The CDR3 measures 17 amino acids from cysteine to phenylalanine. The sequence is cut down to CDR3 DNA, 51 bases in frame from base 1. The junction carries 25 bases between V and J, which are trimmed by 6 bases and 6 bases respectively. The cohort comprised 666 healthy bone marrow donors. At the time of sampling, all cohort members were nominally healthy, though unrecorded immune exposures were likely present. The donor was CMV seropositive and belonged to the group of 250 to 300 seropositive cohort members. Each donor provided a peripheral blood sample, and peripheral blood mononuclear cells were used for TCR beta sequencing. Genomic DNA extraction from the blood cell samples was performed with the Qiagen DNeasy Blood Extraction Kit. On this clone: No cognate antigen has been identified for it. No base quality information exists; no much larger clone differs at one position.

The library was made by the immunoSEQ multiplex PCR assay. For the multiplex PCR, a mixture combining 60 forward primers for TCR Vbeta segments and 13 reverse primers for TCR Jbeta segments was used. A multiplex PCR assay on genomic DNA amplified the CDR3 region of rearranged TCR beta genes. The amplified TCR beta libraries were sequenced on the Illumina HiSeq System as 87-base-pair reads. On the study's bioinformatics: A later analysis counted tens of millions of unique TCR beta chains across the approximately 700 repertoires, and 10 million to 12 million of these chains were shared by at least two donors. A nearest-neighbor algorithm error-corrected the raw reads and collapsed the reads into unique sequences, merging closely related sequences to remove PCR and sequencing errors. Alignment of CDR3 sequences to IMGT reference sequences was used to assign V, D and J gene segments. For a sequence to be retained, a match of at least six nucleotides to both a V gene segment and a J gene segment was required. A rearrangement was called productive if the CDR3 had no stop codons and remained in frame with V and J, and every other rearrangement was called non-productive. CDR3 was defined by IMGT convention, running from the second conserved V-encoded cysteine to the conserved J-encoded phenylalanine. The earlier analysis of 500 to 650 of the donors excluded any sequence lacking an unambiguous match to a single V gene segment. An earlier analysis of fewer than 750 of the donors classified V segments as functional when productive rearrangements were above 56.7% and as segregating when the standard deviation between donors was above 5%. A statistical classification framework was developed to diagnose cytomegalovirus status using the catalog of TCR beta chain sequences. A later analysis assigned V and J genes by comparing TCR nucleotide sequences with IMGT/GENE-DB human TR gene sequences. The TCRdist pipeline was used in a later analysis to assign CDR3 sequences and most-parsimonious VDJ recombination scenarios. A later analysis defined each TCR beta chain by its CDR3 amino acid sequence plus V-gene family, and excluded reads lacking a unique V-gene family. In a later analysis, 450 to 600 highly shared, low-generation-probability nucleotide sequences were removed to address suspected cross-contamination and a sequencing artifact. In a later analysis, a clonal expansion index for each public chain was calculated from normalized within-repertoire ranks of inferred template counts. Generation probabilities in a later analysis came from a VDJ recombination model fitted to out-of-frame rearrangements, and those results were checked against IGoR. In a later analysis, TCR-TCR, TCR-HLA and TCR-CMV co-occurrence was scored with hypergeometric tests, and a repertoire-size bias correction was applied to TCR pairs. A later analysis estimated false discovery rates by permuting HLA or CMV assignments 20 times. In a later analysis, co-occurring TCRs were grouped with DBSCAN, and TCRdist sequence similarity was added when clustering was performed within HLA-allele-positive subsets. Repertoires with fewer than 30,000 or more than 120,000 public chains, plus five repertoires with anomalous nucleotide sharing, were excluded from co-occurrence clustering. TCRdb's version of the immuneACCESS table is confined to in-frame rearrangements and falls short of the full clone set. An unresolved V gene accounts for under half of the shortfall where checked; the remainder is of unknown origin. The V and J calls and clone size were taken over from that table, and D and trimming were inferred from the DNA. The sample table contains approximately 110,000 clones; only one count was recorded for 50% to 65% of them. In total, the top ten clones hold 3.5% to 4% of the sample.

The sequence came from a young man in good health and CMV-seropositive. The rearrangement combines TRBV11-3 with TRBJ2-3; a tentative D match to TRBD2 spans 7 bases. Sequenced: PBMCs. The base sequence is TGTGCCAGCAGGACCCCTAACGTTCCCGAGGGGGGGGATACGCAGTATTTT. Translated, it gives CASRTPNVPEGGDTQYF.